This TCR beta chain was recorded in a study of beta chain features in type 1 diabetes. Turning to this clone: Its matching antigen is unknown.

TCRB transcripts that were expressed got sequenced, as all of the isolated RNA had been reverse transcribed. Clones were read by immunoSEQ multiplex PCR, and TCRdb kept only the in-frame ones, dropping some. The table shows fewer than 550,000 clones, with 9.5% to 12% occurring only once. The germline CDR1 and CDR2 sequences are MNHNY and SVGAGI (reference sequence). The CDR3 is 16 residues long. With 0 bases removed from V and 3 bases from J, the gap between germline ends came to 15 bases. Study-wide results and limits: Patients showed naive, central memory and Treg TCRB repertoires that appeared more similar than those of healthy donors. A definitive answer on HLA type influencing TCRB rearrangement was not reached here. TCRB CDR3s from Type 1 diabetes patients were moderately but significantly shorter in all four CD4+ subsets.

The sample comprised naive CD4+ T cells from blood. This TCR derives from a woman between 18 and 30 years old in good health. This rearrangement joins TRBV6-6 to TRBJ2-7; D is undetermined. This CDR3 reads CASSYSAVRQNYEQYV. In DNA form, the CDR3 reads TGTGCCAGCAGTTACTCGGCGGTCAGGCAAAACTACGAGCAGTACGTC.